Described below is a single T cell receptor (beta chain) sequence and its context. The data stem from a study of technical replicates of blood from several donors. The assay was immunoSEQ multiplex PCR, and TCRdb's table has in-frame clones only and misses some. The table records approximately 79,000 clones, approximately 96% of them present only once. This receptor was obtained from a human donor in good health. The sample comprised T cells isolated from PBMCs.

CDR3 DNA: TGTGCCATCAGTGAGGGGACAGACCTCGGCGGCTACACCTTC. Protein product: CAISEGTDLGGYTF. This chain uses TRBV10-3 with TRBJ1-2, with 7 nucleotides matching TRBD1. This CDR3 is 14 amino acids long. From germline, CDR1 is ENHRY and CDR2 SYGVKD. The ends lost 2 bases at V and 8 bases at J; junction bases unmatched: 8.